This T cell receptor (beta chain) was identified during a study of T cells in Graves' hyperthyroidism and ophthalmopathy. Broader study findings: Clonotypes that were expanded in thyroid above 0.001 mostly appeared in blood too. A median roughly 6.6 months before onset, the model predicted ophthalmopathy.

If no ophthalmopathy progression occurred within 18 months, Graves' hyperthyroidism was stable. Many counts were recorded for this clonotype. Its antigen is undetermined. The germline V gene encodes CDR1 DFQATT and CDR2 SNEGSKA (reference sequence). The CDR3 contains 16 residues. The ends were cut back, 3 bases at V and 3 bases at J, with 18 bases in the middle. RNA transcripts gave rise to amplified TCR beta CDR3 regions. A set of HTBI primers served as the primers for a first-round RT-PCR of the TCR CDR3. TCRdb fed the multiplex PCR reads into MiXCR, producing one record per CDR3 protein. The sample includes 45,000 to 55,000 distinct CDR3 sequences, about 54% of them seen just once.

This receptor was identified in a man between 18 and 29 years old with Graves' hyperthyroidism. The sample was peripheral blood or thyroid tissue (not recorded which). This chain joins TRBV20-1 and TRBJ1-5; D uncertain. The CDR3 spells CSASRHAGRLNQPQHF. CDR3 nucleotide sequence: TGCAGTGCTAGCAGACATGCCGGCCGACTCAATCAGCCCCAGCATTTT.